This entry lists 5 T cell receptor beta chains sequenced from one sample in a study of radiotherapy plus CTLA-4 blockade in lung cancer. Sequencing used immunoSEQ multiplex PCR; TCRdb keeps in-frame clones, though not all of them. The sample includes around 110,000 clones, under 90% of them seen just once. Sequenced material: peripheral blood, taken from a patient treated with radiotherapy plus ipilimumab. The source is a human donor with non-small cell lung cancer that progressed on radiotherapy plus ipilimumab. Some clones in this sample may be carry-over from other donors' samples.

This clone showed up many times. The chain employs TRBV9 and TRBJ2-3, with 9 bases identical to TRBD2. Germline CDR1 reads SGDLS; CDR2 reads YYNGEE. This CDR3 is built from 17 residues. J was trimmed by 3 bases and V by 0 bases; bases with no gene match: 8. The CDR3 DNA follows: TGTGCCAGCAGCGTAGGAACAATGGGACTAGCAACAGATACGCAGTATTTT. Amino acid sequence: CASSVGTMGLATDTQYF.

J is TRBJ2-5 and V is TRBV10-2; TRBD1 agrees at 8 bases. The germline V gene encodes CDR1 WSHSY and CDR2 SAAADI. The V segment lost 8 bases and the J segment 0 bases; nucleotides outside the gene matches: 8. This CDR3 comprises 15 residues. CDR3 in amino acids: CASRLGTGNQETQYF. As DNA, the CDR3 is TGCGCCAGCCGCTTAGGGACAGGCAACCAAGAGACCCAGTACTTC.

The chain is built from TRBV4-3 and TRBJ1-2, with D possibly TRBD1 on 6 matching bases. Germline CDR1 reads LGHNA; CDR2 reads YSLEER. V lost 1 base, J lost 3 bases, and 15 bases lay in between. CDR3 length: 16 residues. The CDR3 loop is CASSQAFTGNHYGYTF. CDR3 nucleotide sequence: TGCGCCAGCAGCCAAGCCTTTACAGGGAACCACTATGGCTACACCTTC.

The chain uses TRBV5-1 and TRBJ2-2; D might be TRBD1 (6 bases). Germline values: CDR1 SGHRS, CDR2 YFSETQ. V lost 6 bases to trimming and J lost 5 bases, with 20 bases between them. The CDR3 extends over 16 amino acids. The CDR3 DNA reads TGCGCCAGCACCCCCTCGTTTTCAGGGGTAACCGGGGAGCTGTTTTTT. Amino acid sequence: CASTPSFSGVTGELFF.

CDR3 sequence (DNA): TGCGCCAGCAGCCAAGAGCTTCGGGGGCGTAATGAGCAGTTCTTC. This codes for CASSQELRGRNEQFF. The chain is built from TRBV4-3 and TRBJ2-1; either TRBD1 or TRBD2 may supply D (6 bases each). The CDR3 loop spans 15 amino acids. Germline V CDR1 and CDR2: LGHNA, YSLEER. Trimming stripped 0 bases from V and 7 bases from J, with 13 bases between.